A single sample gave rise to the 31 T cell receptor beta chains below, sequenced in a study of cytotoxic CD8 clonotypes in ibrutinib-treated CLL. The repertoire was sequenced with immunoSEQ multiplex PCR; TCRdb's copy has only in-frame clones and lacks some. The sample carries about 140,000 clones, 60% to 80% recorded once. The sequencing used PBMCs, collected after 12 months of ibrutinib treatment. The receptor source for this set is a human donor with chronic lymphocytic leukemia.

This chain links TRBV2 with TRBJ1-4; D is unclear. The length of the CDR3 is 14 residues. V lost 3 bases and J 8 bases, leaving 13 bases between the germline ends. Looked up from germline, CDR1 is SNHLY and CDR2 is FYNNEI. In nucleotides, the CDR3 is TGTGCCAGCAGTGACCTGGATGTCGAAGAAAAACTGTTTTTT. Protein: CASSDLDVEEKLFF.

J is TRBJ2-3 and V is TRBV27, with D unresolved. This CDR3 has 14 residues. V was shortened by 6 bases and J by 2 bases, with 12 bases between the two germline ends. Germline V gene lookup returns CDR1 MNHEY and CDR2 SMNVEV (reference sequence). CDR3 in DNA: TGTGCCAGCAGCCAATTCCACGTCACAGATACGCAGTATTTT. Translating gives CASSQFHVTDTQYF.

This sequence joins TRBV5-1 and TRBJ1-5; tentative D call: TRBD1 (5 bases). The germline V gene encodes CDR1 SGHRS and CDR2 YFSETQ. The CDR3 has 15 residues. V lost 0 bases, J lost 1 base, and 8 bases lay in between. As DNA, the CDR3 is TGCGCCAGCAGCTTGGAGGGGCGAAGCAATCAGCCCCAGCATTTT. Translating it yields CASSLEGRSNQPQHF.

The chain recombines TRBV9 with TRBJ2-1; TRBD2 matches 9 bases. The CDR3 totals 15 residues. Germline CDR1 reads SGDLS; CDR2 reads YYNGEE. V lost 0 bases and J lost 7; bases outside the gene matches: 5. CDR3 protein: CASSVVVAGVNEQFF. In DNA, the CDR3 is TGTGCCAGCAGCGTAGTAGTAGCGGGAGTAAATGAGCAGTTCTTC.

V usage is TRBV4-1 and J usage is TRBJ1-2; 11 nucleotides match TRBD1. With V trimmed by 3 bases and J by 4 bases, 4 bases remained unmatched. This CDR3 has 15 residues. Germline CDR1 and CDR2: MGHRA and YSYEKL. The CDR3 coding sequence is TGCGCCAGCAGCCAGGGACAGGGGGTGGGCTATGGCTACACCTTC. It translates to CASSQGQGVGYGYTF.

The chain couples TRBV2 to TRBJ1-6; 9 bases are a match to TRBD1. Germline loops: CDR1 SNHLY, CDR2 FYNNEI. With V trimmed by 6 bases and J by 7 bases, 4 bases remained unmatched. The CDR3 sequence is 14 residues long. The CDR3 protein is CASRTGTGNSPLHF. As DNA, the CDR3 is TGTGCCAGCAGGACCGGGACAGGGAATTCACCCCTCCACTTT.

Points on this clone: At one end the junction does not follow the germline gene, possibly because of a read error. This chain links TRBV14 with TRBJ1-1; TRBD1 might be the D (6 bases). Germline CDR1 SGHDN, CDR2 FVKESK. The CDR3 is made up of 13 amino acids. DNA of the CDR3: TGTGCCAGCAGCAAAGAGAGGGGGACTGAAGCTTTCTTT. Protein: CASSKERGTEAFF. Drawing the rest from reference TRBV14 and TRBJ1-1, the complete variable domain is EAGVTQFPSHSVIEKGQTVTLRCDPISGHDNLYWYRRVMGKEIKFLLHFVKESKQDESGMPNNRFLAERTGGTYSTLKVQPAELEDSGVYFCASSKERGTEAFFGQGTRLTVV.

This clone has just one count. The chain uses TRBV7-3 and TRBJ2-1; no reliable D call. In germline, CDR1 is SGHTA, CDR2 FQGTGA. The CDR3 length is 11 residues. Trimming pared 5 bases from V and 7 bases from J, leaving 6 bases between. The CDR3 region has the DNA TGTGCCAGCAGCCCCGGGAATGAGCAGTTCTTC. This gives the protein CASSPGNEQFF.

DNA of the CDR3: TGTGCCACCCAAGAGAGTATTAACACTGAAGCTTTCTTT. Its protein product is CATQESINTEAFF. The gene calls are TRBV6-5 and TRBJ1-1; D unclear. The CDR3 contains 13 residues. Germline values: CDR1 MNHEY, CDR2 SVGAGI. Between the trimmed V and J ends, which lost 10 bases and 2 bases, there was a span of 14 bases.

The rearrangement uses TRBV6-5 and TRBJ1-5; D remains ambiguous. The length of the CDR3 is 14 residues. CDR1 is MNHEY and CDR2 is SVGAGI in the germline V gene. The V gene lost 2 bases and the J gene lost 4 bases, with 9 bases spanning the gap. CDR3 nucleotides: TGTGCCAGCAGTTACGGAGTAGGGAATCAGCCCCAGCATTTT. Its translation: CASSYGVGNQPQHF.

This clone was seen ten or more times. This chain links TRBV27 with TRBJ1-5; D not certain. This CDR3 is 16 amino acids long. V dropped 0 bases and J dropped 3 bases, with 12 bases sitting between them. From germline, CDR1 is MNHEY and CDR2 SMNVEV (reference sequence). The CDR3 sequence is CASSLSGYRNNQPQHF. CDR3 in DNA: TGTGCCAGCAGTTTATCGGGGTACCGAAACAATCAGCCCCAGCATTTT.

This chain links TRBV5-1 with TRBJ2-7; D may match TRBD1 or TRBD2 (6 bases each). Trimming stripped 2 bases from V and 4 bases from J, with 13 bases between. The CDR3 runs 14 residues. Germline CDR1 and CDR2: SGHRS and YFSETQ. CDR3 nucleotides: TGCGCCAGCAGCTTAGGAGGGGGGCGATACGAGCAGTACTTC. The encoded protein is CASSLGGGRYEQYF.

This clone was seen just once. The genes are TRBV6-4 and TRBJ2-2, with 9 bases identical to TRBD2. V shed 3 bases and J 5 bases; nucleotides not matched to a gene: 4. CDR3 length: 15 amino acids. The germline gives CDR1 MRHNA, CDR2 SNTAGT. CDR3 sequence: CASSEESGRTGELFF. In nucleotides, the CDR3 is TGTGCCAGCAGTGAGGAAAGCGGGAGGACCGGGGAGCTGTTTTTT.

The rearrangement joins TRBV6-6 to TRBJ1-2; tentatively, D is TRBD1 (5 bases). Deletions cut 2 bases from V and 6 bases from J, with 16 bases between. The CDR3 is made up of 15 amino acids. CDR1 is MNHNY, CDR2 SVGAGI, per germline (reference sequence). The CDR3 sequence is CASSYPGAGLDGYTF. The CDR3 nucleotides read TGTGCCAGCAGTTACCCTGGGGCAGGGCTTGATGGCTACACCTTC.

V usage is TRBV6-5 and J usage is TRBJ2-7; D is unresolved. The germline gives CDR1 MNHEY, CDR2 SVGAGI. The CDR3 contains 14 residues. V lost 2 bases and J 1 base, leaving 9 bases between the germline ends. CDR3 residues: CASSYPGASYEQYF. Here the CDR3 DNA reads TGTGCCAGCAGTTACCCCGGAGCTTCCTACGAGCAGTACTTC.

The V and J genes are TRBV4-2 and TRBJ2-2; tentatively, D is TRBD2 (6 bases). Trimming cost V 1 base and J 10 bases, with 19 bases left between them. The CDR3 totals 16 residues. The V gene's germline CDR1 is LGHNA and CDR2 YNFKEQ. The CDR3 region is CASSQGLAIDGAELFF. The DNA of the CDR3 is TGTGCCAGCAGCCAAGGGCTAGCGATCGATGGAGCGGAGCTGTTTTTT.

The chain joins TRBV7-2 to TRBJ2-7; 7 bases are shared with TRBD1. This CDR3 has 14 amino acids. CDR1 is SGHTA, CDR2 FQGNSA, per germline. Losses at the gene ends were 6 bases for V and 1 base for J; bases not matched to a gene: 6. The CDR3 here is CASRQGQSSYEQYF. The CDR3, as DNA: TGTGCCAGCAGACAGGGACAGAGTTCCTACGAGCAGTACTTC. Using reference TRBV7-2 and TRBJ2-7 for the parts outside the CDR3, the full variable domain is GAGVSQSPSNKVTEKGKDVELRCDPISGHTALYWYRQSLGQGLEFLIYFQGNSAPDKSGLPSDRFSAERTGGSVSTLTIQRTQQEDSAVYLCASRQGQSSYEQYFGPGTRLTVT.

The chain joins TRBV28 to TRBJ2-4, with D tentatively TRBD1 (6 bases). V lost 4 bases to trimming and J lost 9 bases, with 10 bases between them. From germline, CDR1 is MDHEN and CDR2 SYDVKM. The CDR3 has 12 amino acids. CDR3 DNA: TGTGCCAGCAGTTATCAGGGGAGCATTCAGTACTTC. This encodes CASSYQGSIQYF.

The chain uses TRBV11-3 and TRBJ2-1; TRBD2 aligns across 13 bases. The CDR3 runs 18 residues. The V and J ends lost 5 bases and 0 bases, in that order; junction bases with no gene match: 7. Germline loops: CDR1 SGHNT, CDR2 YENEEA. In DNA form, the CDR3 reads TGTGCCAGCAGCCTCGGGACTAGCGGGGAGAGCTCCTACAATGAGCAGTTCTTC. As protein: CASSLGTSGESSYNEQFF.

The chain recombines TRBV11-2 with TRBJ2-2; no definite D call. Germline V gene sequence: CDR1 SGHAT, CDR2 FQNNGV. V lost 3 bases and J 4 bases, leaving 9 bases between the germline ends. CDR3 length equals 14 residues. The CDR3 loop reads CASSFQTTTGELFF. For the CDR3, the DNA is TGTGCCAGCAGCTTTCAGACAACCACCGGGGAGCTGTTTTTT. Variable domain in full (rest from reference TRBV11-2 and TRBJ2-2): EAGVAQSPRYKIIEKRQSVAFWCNPISGHATLYWYQQILGQGPKLLIQFQNNGVVDDSQLPKDRFSAERLKGVDSTLKIQPAKLEDSAVYLCASSFQTTTGELFFGEGSRLTVL.

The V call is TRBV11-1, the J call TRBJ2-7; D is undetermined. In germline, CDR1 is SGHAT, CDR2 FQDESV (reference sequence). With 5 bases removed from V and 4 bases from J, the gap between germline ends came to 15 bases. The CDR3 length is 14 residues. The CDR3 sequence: CASSGPWAPYEQYF. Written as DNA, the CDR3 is TGTGCCAGCAGCGGACCATGGGCTCCTTACGAGCAGTACTTC.

This chain's CDR3 is CASSLSYGYTF. As DNA, the CDR3 is TGTGCCAGCAGTTTATCCTATGGCTACACCTTC. This sequence joins TRBV28 and TRBJ1-2; no reliable D call. V shed 1 base and J shed 4 bases, with 1 base lying between them. From germline, CDR1 is MDHEN and CDR2 SYDVKM. There are 11 residues in the CDR3.

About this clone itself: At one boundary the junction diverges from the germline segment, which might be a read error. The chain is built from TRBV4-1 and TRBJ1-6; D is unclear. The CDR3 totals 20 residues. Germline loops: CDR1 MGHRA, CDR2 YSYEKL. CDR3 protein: CVSSQDMRAANNRDNSPLHF. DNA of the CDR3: TGCGTCAGCAGCCAAGATATGAGGGCGGCAAATAATAGGGATAATTCACCCCTCCACTTT.

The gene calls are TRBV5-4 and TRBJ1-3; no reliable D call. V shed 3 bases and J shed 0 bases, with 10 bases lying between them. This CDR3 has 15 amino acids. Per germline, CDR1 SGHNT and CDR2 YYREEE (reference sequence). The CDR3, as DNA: TGTGCCAGCAGCTCCGGACTGAACTCTGGAAACACCATATATTTT. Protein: CASSSGLNSGNTIYF.

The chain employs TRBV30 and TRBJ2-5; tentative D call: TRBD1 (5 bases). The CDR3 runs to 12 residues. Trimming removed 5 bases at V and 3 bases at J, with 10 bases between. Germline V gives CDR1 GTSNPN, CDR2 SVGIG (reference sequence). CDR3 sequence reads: CAWGQGEETQYF. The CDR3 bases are TGTGCCTGGGGGCAGGGTGAAGAGACCCAGTACTTC.

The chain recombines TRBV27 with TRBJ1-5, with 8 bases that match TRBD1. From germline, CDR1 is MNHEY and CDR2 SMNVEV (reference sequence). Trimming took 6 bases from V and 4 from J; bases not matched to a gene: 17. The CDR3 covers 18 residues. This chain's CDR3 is CASRMGGQVGEGNQPQHF. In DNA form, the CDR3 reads TGTGCCAGCAGAATGGGGGGACAGGTTGGAGAAGGGAATCAGCCCCAGCATTTT.

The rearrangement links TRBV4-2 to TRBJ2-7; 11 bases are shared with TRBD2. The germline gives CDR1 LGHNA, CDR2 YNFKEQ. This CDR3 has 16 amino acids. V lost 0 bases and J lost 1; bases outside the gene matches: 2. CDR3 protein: CASSQEGLAGSYEQYF. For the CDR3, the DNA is TGTGCCAGCAGCCAAGAAGGACTAGCGGGTTCCTACGAGCAGTACTTC.

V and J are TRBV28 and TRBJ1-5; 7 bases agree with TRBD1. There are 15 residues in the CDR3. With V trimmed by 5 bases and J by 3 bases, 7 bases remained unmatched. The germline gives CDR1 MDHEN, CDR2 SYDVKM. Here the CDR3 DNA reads TGTGCCAGCAGTCACAGGACAGGCTTCAATCAGCCCCAGCATTTT. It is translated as CASSHRTGFNQPQHF.

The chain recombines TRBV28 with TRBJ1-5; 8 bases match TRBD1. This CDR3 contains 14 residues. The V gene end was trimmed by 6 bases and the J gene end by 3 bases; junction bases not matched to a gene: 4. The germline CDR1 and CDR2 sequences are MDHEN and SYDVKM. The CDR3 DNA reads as TGTGCCAGCAGCTCAGGGGGCTCCAATCAGCCCCAGCATTTT. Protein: CASSSGGSNQPQHF.

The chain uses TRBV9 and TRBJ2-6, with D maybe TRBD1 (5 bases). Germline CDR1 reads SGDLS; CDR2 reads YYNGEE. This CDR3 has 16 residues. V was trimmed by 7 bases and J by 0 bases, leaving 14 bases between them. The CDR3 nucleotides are TGTGCCAGCTCCGGACATCTGATCTCTGGGGCCAACGTCCTGACTTTC. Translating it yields CASSGHLISGANVLTF.

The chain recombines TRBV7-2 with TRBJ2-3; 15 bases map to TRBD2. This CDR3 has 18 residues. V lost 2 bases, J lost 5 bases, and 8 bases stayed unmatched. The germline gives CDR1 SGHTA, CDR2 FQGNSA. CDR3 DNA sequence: TGTGCCAGCAGCTTACCCGGACTAGCGGGAGGGCTCGGAGATACGCAGTATTTT. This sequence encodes CASSLPGLAGGLGDTQYF. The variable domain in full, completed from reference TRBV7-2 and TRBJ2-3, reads GAGVSQSPSNKVTEKGKDVELRCDPISGHTALYWYRQSLGQGLEFLIYFQGNSAPDKSGLPSDRFSAERTGGSVSTLTIQRTQQEDSAVYLCASSLPGLAGGLGDTQYFGPGTRLTVL.